A single sample is the source of the 20 T cell receptor beta chains below, sequenced in a study of cytotoxic CD8 clonotypes in ibrutinib-treated CLL (dated by TCRdb to the early 2020s). The method was the immunoSEQ multiplex PCR assay. TCRdb mirrors the immuneACCESS table, restricted to in-frame sequences. Some clones are absent from its copies; in checked studies, under half trace to an unresolved V gene, and the reason for the others is unknown. The sample data list about 300,000 clones, and under 70% of these were observed just once. Of the sample, roughly 6.3% is held by the ten largest clones. The sample here was PBMCs, taken after 36 months of ibrutinib treatment. These receptors were obtained from a human donor with chronic lymphocytic leukemia.

This clone has just a few counts. CDR3 DNA: TGCGCCAGCAGCCTTCTACGGGGGGGCAATTACAATGAGCAGTTCTTC. It encodes CASSLLRGGNYNEQFF. V and J are TRBV4-1 and TRBJ2-1; 8 nucleotides align to TRBD2. The length of the CDR3 is 16 residues. Germline CDR1 is MGHRA and CDR2 is YSYEKL. Trimming took 4 bases from V and 4 from J; bases not matched to a gene: 9.

The chain recombines TRBV28 with TRBJ2-7; D remains ambiguous. The length of the CDR3 is 12 residues. Germline lookup yields CDR1 MDHEN and CDR2 SYDVKM. Trimming took 4 bases from V and 5 from J, leaving 9 bases between them. Here the CDR3 DNA reads TGTGCCAGCAGTTCAGTCAGTGACGAGCAGTACTTC. Encoded protein: CASSSVSDEQYF.

The J gene is TRBJ2-5, the V gene TRBV18; D call uncertain. There are 13 residues in the CDR3. Trimming stripped 3 bases from V and 2 bases from J, with 7 bases between. CDR1 is KGHSH and CDR2 is LQKENI in the germline V gene. CDR3 sequence reads: CASSPGRQETQYF. For the CDR3, the DNA is TGTGCCAGCTCACCCGGTCGTCAAGAGACCCAGTACTTC.

CDR3 region: CASRGLKPLNTEAFF. In nucleotides, the CDR3 is TGTGCCAGCAGGGGTTTAAAACCCCTCAACACTGAAGCTTTCTTT. The rearrangement links TRBV6-1 to TRBJ1-1; D is ambiguous. The CDR3 has 15 amino acids. The germline V and J ends were trimmed by 6 bases and 2 bases, with 16 bases remaining between them. In germline, CDR1 is MNHNS, CDR2 SASEGT.

The chain recombines TRBV6-1 with TRBJ1-5, with TRBD1 identical over 8 bases. After removal of 4 bases from V and 2 bases from J, the junction contained 13 bases not matched to a gene. From germline, CDR1 is MNHNS and CDR2 SASEGT. The CDR3 has 18 residues. The CDR3 here is CASSGTTHRGSGNQPQHF. CDR3 bases: TGTGCCAGCAGTGGTACAACACACAGGGGGTCGGGCAATCAGCCCCAGCATTTT.

J is TRBJ2-7 and V is TRBV18, with D uncertain. Germline CDR1 is KGHSH and CDR2 is LQKENI. CDR3 length equals 15 residues. V was pared by 0 bases and J by 2 bases, with 11 bases between. CDR3 in DNA: TGTGCCAGCTCACCACCGGGTACCAAAACCTACGAGCAGTACTTC. Translation: CASSPPGTKTYEQYF.

This clone showed up just a few times. The chain carries TRBV2 and TRBJ2-3; 7 nucleotides agree with TRBD1. In germline, CDR1 is SNHLY, CDR2 FYNNEI. The CDR3 has 16 amino acids. The J segment lost 7 bases and the V segment lost 6 bases, leaving 16 bases of the junction unmatched. CDR3 DNA sequence: TGTGCCAGCAGGCCTCCGGGACAGTGGGACAAGAATACGCAGTATTTT. Its protein product is CASRPPGQWDKNTQYF.

This clone was picked up one time. The V call is TRBV29-1, the J call TRBJ2-3; 7 nucleotides agree with TRBD1. The CDR3 has 14 residues. V lost 5 bases and J lost 2; bases outside the gene matches: 7. Germline V CDR1 and CDR2: SQVTM, ANQGSEA. The DNA for the CDR3 is TGCAGCGTTTTCGGGACAGACAACACAGATACGCAGTATTTT. Encoded protein: CSVFGTDNTDTQYF.

The chain couples TRBV18 to TRBJ2-3; D call uncertain. Trimming removed 4 bases from V and 2 bases from J, with 7 bases in between. The CDR3 consists of 13 residues. The germline V gene encodes CDR1 KGHSH and CDR2 LQKENI. Here the CDR3 reads CASSLKFTDTQYF. The CDR3 DNA sequence: TGTGCCAGCTCACTAAAGTTCACAGATACGCAGTATTTT.

V usage is TRBV29-1 and J usage is TRBJ1-4; TRBD1 matches 10 bases. This CDR3 spans 13 amino acids. Germline V gene data show CDR1 as SQVTM and CDR2 as ANQGSEA. V was pared by 6 bases and J by 6 bases, with 4 bases of the junction left unmatched. CDR3 DNA sequence: TGCAGCGTGCTCGGGACAGGGGATGAAAAACTGTTTTTT. Translated, it gives CSVLGTGDEKLFF.

This clone was recorded a few times. The chain uses TRBV19 and TRBJ2-7; D not certain. The CDR3 sequence is 14 residues long. The V gene lost 5 bases and the J gene lost 0 bases, with 11 bases spanning the gap. Germline-derived CDR1 and CDR2 are LNHDA and SQIVND (reference sequence). The CDR3 loop is CASSPRAASYEQYF. As DNA, the CDR3 is TGTGCCAGTAGTCCCCGCGCAGCCTCCTACGAGCAGTACTTC.

The rearrangement joins TRBV6-1 to TRBJ2-7; D not resolved. V dropped 1 base and J dropped 11 bases, with 15 bases sitting between them. Per germline, CDR1 MNHNS and CDR2 SASEGT. The CDR3 is 13 residues long. The CDR3 DNA follows: TGTGCCAGCAGTGAAGGTACCCGGACCATGGAGTACTTC. This sequence encodes CASSEGTRTMEYF.

The chain is built from TRBV5-6 and TRBJ2-1, with 14 nucleotides matching TRBD2. The CDR3 has 18 residues. Trimming removed 4 bases from V and 12 bases from J; junction bases left unmatched: 18. Germline loops: CDR1 SGHDT, CDR2 YYEEEE. CDR3 region: CASSRDIPGTSGRSGQFF. CDR3 coding DNA: TGTGCCAGCAGCCGGGACATCCCCGGGACTAGCGGGAGAAGCGGGCAGTTCTTC.

The V and J genes are TRBV10-2 and TRBJ1-2; 8 nucleotides match TRBD1. The CDR3 runs to 15 residues. The germline CDR1 and CDR2 sequences are WSHSY and SAAADI. V dropped 3 bases and J dropped 3; count of bases not matched to a gene: 6. The CDR3 sequence is CASSDPGQGDYGYTF. The CDR3 DNA reads as TGCGCCAGCAGTGACCCTGGACAGGGCGACTATGGCTACACCTTC.

The chain uses TRBV11-2 and TRBJ2-1; D perhaps matches TRBD2 (6 bases). Trimming pared 1 base from V and 9 bases from J, leaving 16 bases between. The CDR3 totals 15 residues. Germline V gene lookup returns CDR1 SGHAT and CDR2 FQNNGV. CDR3 protein: CASSLAPSGAGEQFF. In DNA form, the CDR3 reads TGTGCCAGCAGCTTAGCCCCCTCGGGAGCTGGTGAGCAGTTCTTC.

The rearrangement joins TRBV9 to TRBJ2-2; D is possibly TRBD1 (6 bases). The germline V gene encodes CDR1 SGDLS and CDR2 YYNGEE. The CDR3 extends over 14 amino acids. V was trimmed by 6 bases and J by 6 bases, leaving 15 bases between them. Here the CDR3 reads CASTHTGNPGELFF. In DNA form, the CDR3 reads TGTGCCAGCACCCATACAGGGAATCCCGGGGAGCTGTTTTTT.

The V call is TRBV13, the J call TRBJ2-3, with D unresolved. CDR1 PRHDT and CDR2 FYEKMQ come from the germline V gene (reference sequence). V was trimmed by 2 bases and J by 0 bases, leaving 15 bases between them. CDR3 size: 17 residues. The CDR3 here is CASSLRRGVPSTDTQYF. The CDR3 nucleotides read TGTGCCAGCAGCTTACGGCGCGGAGTCCCTAGCACAGATACGCAGTATTTT.

The V call is TRBV29-1, the J call TRBJ2-5, with a possible D match to TRBD2 (7 bases). V was trimmed by 4 bases and J by 5 bases, leaving 20 bases between them. The CDR3 runs 15 residues. The germline V gene encodes CDR1 SQVTM and CDR2 ANQGSEA. CDR3 sequence reads: CSVGMGGGSVETQYF. The CDR3, as DNA: TGCAGCGTTGGAATGGGAGGGGGAAGTGTGGAGACCCAGTACTTC.

This sequence joins TRBV6-5 and TRBJ1-6; 8 bases align to TRBD1. Germline V gene sequence: CDR1 MNHEY, CDR2 SVGAGI. Trimming took 5 bases from V and 8 from J; bases not matched to a gene: 5. The CDR3 sequence is 14 residues long. The CDR3 spells CASSQDRAYSPLHF. CDR3 DNA sequence: TGTGCCAGCAGTCAGGACAGGGCATATTCACCCCTCCACTTT.

This clone was seen once. The chain couples TRBV15 to TRBJ1-2; weak D call: TRBD1 (5 bases). Looked up from germline, CDR1 is LNHNV and CDR2 is YYDKDF (reference sequence). V was trimmed by 2 bases and J by 4 bases, leaving 17 bases between them. The CDR3 spans 16 residues. CDR3 coding DNA: TGTGCCACCAGCAGATCCGGAGGCCAGGGACGCTATGGCTACACCTTC. It yields the protein CATSRSGGQGRYGYTF. The full variable domain, its missing parts supplied by reference TRBV15 and TRBJ1-2, is DAMVIQNPRYQVTQFGKPVTLSCSQTLNHNVMYWYQQKSSQAPKLLFHYYDKDFNNEADTPDNFQSRRPNTSFCFLDIRSPGLGDTAMYLCATSRSGGQGRYGYTFGSGTRLTVV.